This T cell receptor beta chain was captured by sequencing in a study of T-cell reconstitution after alpha-beta-depleted transplantation in children. Overall study results and limits: Surviving recipient cells, namely T cells and thymic progenitors, were the source of high day-60 TCRbeta diversity in some patients. It was reported that alpha-beta T cells came from several hundred expanded graft clones (about two months after transplant). It was newly produced T cells that mostly accounted for T-cell counts and diversity one year after transplant.

Remarks on this clonotype: Its antigen is unknown.

The ends were cut back, 1 base at V and 3 bases at J, with 12 bases in the middle. CDR3 size: 16 residues. Unique molecular identifiers were built into the TCRbeta library. TCRdb called the PCR reads again in MiXCR, with one record for every CDR3 protein. The sample lists hundreds of thousands of distinct CDR3 sequences; roughly 14% were seen once. This receptor was obtained from a girl aged 2 to 10 with congenital amegakaryocytic thrombocytopenia, due to receive a stem cell transplant. The sample was PBMCs, taken before TCRalphabeta/CD19-depleted stem cell transplant. The chain has TRBV12-3 or TRBV12-4 and TRBJ1-4; D call uncertain. The CDR3 sequence is CASSLGPQPSNEKLFF. CDR3 sequence (DNA): TGTGCCAGCAGTTTAGGCCCACAGCCGTCTAATGAAAAACTGTTTTTT.